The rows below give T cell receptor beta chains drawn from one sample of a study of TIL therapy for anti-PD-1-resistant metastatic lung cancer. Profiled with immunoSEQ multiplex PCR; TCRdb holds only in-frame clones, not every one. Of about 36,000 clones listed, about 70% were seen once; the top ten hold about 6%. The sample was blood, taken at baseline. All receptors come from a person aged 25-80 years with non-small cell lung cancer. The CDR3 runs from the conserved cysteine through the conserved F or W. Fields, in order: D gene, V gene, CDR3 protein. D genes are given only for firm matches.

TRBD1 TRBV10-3 CAISAGGGYEQYF
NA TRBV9 CASSVASGTLGDYGYTF
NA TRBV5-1 CASSLDVDYGYTF
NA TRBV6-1 CASSEGAGLNTEAFF
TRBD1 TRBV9 CASSVAWGGGPNYGYTF
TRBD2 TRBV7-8 CASSPNPGGGNNEQFF
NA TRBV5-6 CASSYDEGFSYEQYF
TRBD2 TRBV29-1 CSVGLAATYEQYF
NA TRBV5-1 CASSLGGSSYNEQFF
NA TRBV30 CAWRLENEQFF
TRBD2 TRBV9 CASRTSGTDTQYF
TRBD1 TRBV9 CASSPRDRESYNEQFF
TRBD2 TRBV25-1 CASSGLGREGIGNEQFF
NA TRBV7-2 CASSLDTEAFF
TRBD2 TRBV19 CASFSGGMYNEQFF
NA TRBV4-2 CASSQVGTSQGTYHGYTF
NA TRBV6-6 CASSGLLEQYF
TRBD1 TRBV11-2 CASSLAPDRVYTGELFF
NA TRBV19 CASTLTGGAVNEQFF
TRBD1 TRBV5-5 CASSSGQGWETQYF
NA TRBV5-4 CASSLGGGDYMNTEAFF
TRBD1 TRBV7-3 CASSLGSGGSETQYF
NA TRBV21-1 CASSTPGQGMRAKNIQYF
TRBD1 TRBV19 CASPTGATEAFF
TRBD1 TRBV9 CASSVGDRGYEQYF
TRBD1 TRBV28 CASSSGRQGAEQYF
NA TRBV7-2 CASSLMVRIGANYGYTF
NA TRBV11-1 CASSFGPTDTQYF
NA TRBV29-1 CSVWVGYGYTF
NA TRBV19 CASSINRQPLTNGYTF
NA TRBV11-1 CASSVRGYEQYF
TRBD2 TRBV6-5 CASRKTSGGVETQYF
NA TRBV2 CASTTGQGTDTQYF
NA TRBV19 CASRTLGGEQFF
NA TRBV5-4 CASSSRGGTIDGYTF
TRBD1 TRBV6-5 CATTTWTGNQPQHF
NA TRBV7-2 CASSLGQVGEQYF
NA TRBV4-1 CATKRGASTEAFF
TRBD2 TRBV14 CASSQAGQRGFLETQYF
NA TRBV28 CASSSGTDTQYF
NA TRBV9 CASSVDVTPNTEAFF
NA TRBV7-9 CASSWGGTDTQYF
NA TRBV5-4 CASSLGGTGYNSPLHF
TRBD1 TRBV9 CASSGDSGNTIYF